Presented here are 18 T cell receptor beta chains from one specimen sequenced in a study of early T cells in non-severe SARS-CoV-2 infection. In TCRdb, the 5' RACE reads were re-called with MiXCR into one record per CDR3 protein. The sample shows 40,000 to 45,000 distinct CDR3 sequences, around 6.3% of them seen only once. Specimen: whole blood, collected at baseline. The receptors stem from an adult who was a healthcare worker with PCR-confirmed SARS-CoV-2 infection or an uninfected control (not recorded which).

This clonotype was detected a few times. The chain carries TRBV11-2 and TRBJ1-1, with D perhaps matching TRBD1 (5 bases). V lost 5 bases, J lost 1 base, and 17 bases lay in between. CDR1 SGHAT and CDR2 FQNNGV come from the germline V gene. The CDR3 is 16 residues long. Here the CDR3 reads CASSLNGAGGNTEAFF. The DNA of the CDR3 is TGTGCCAGCAGCCTAAATGGAGCGGGGGGGAACACTGAAGCTTTCTTT.

This clonotype was detected ten times or more. The V call is TRBV24-1, the J call TRBJ2-1, with 7 nucleotides matching TRBD1. The CDR3 is 13 residues long. J was trimmed by 6 bases and V by 5 bases; bases with no gene match: 3. CDR1 KGHDR and CDR2 SFDVKD come from the germline V gene. The CDR3 spells CATSVAGGNEQFF. As DNA, the CDR3 is TGTGCCACCAGTGTGGCAGGGGGCAATGAGCAGTTCTTC.

This clonotype has at least ten counts. This chain uses TRBV15 with TRBJ1-1; D is unclear. Per the germline V gene, CDR1 is LNHNV and CDR2 is YYDKDF (reference sequence). This CDR3 comprises 12 residues. V dropped 5 bases and J dropped 8 bases, with 12 bases sitting between them. CDR3 sequence reads: CATSRAPREAFF. The DNA of the CDR3 is TGTGCCACCAGCCGAGCCCCAAGGGAAGCTTTCTTT.

This clonotype was counted ten times or more. This chain uses TRBV12-3 or TRBV12-4 with TRBJ2-5; no clear D. The CDR3 contains 13 residues. Trimming stripped 6 bases from V and 0 bases from J, with 8 bases between. The CDR3 DNA reads as TGTGCCAGCAGCTCCGCGTACCAAGAGACCCAGTACTTC. It codes for CASSSAYQETQYF.

This clonotype was seen more than once but under ten times. The gene calls are TRBV5-4 and TRBJ2-3, with D perhaps matching TRBD1 (5 bases). The V gene's germline CDR1 is SGHNT and CDR2 YYREEE (reference sequence). The V gene lost 6 bases and the J gene lost 1 base, with 21 bases spanning the gap. The CDR3 has 17 amino acids. This CDR3 reads CASMAALGAAGTDTQYF. The CDR3, as DNA: TGTGCCAGCATGGCAGCTCTAGGGGCCGCCGGCACAGATACGCAGTATTTT.

In this sample, this clonotype turned up a few times. The chain uses TRBV4-2 and TRBJ1-3; D is unclear. The CDR3 consists of 15 residues. Germline V gives CDR1 LGHNA, CDR2 YNFKEQ. Trimming pared 0 bases from V and 4 bases from J, leaving 10 bases between. CDR3 sequence: CASSQDRSIGNTIYF. The CDR3 nucleotides are TGTGCCAGCAGCCAAGATCGGTCGATCGGAAACACCATATATTTT.

Ten or more counts support this clonotype. The CDR3 DNA sequence: TGTGCCAGCAGTTATCTGGTACGGGGGACTTACAATGAGCAGTTCTTC. Its translation is CASSYLVRGTYNEQFF. The V and J genes are TRBV6-2 or TRBV6-3 and TRBJ2-1; perhaps TRBD2 as D (6 bases). CDR1 is MNHEY and CDR2 is SVGEGT in the germline V gene. This CDR3 spans 16 amino acids. V was trimmed by 3 bases and J by 4 bases, leaving 16 bases between them.

V usage is TRBV11-2 and J usage is TRBJ2-1; TRBD2 matches at 14 bases. CDR3 size: 18 residues. Trimming at V came to 0 bases and at J to 6 bases, leaving 7 bases not matched to a gene. Germline CDR1 and CDR2: SGHAT and FQNNGV. The CDR3 DNA reads TGTGCCAGCAGCTTAGACTACCTCGGGACTAGCGGGAGCAATGAGCAGTTCTTC. It encodes CASSLDYLGTSGSNEQFF.

This clonotype has at least ten counts. The rearrangement links TRBV6-6 to TRBJ2-7; 7 bases line up with TRBD2. The ends lost 9 bases at V and 3 bases at J; junction bases unmatched: 8. The CDR3 has 13 amino acids. CDR1 is MNHNY, CDR2 SVGAGI, per germline (reference sequence). CDR3 nucleotide sequence: TGTGCCAGTCGTAGGCTAGCGGACTACGAGCAGTACTTC. Its translation is CASRRLADYEQYF.

This clonotype was seen repeatedly, ten times or more. The V and J genes are TRBV5-6 and TRBJ2-3; TRBD1 might be the D (6 bases). Germline CDR1 reads SGHDT; CDR2 reads YYEEEE. Trimming stripped 1 base from V and 1 base from J, with 7 bases between. The CDR3 contains 14 residues. The CDR3 reads CASSLWGRTDTQYF. CDR3 bases: TGTGCCAGCAGCTTGTGGGGGCGCACAGATACGCAGTATTTT.

A few counts support this clonotype. J is TRBJ2-5 and V is TRBV29-1; possible D gene TRBD1, 8 bases. CDR3 size: 13 residues. The germline V and J ends were trimmed by 7 bases and 2 bases, with 14 bases remaining between them. Germline CDR1 and CDR2: SQVTM and ANQGSEA. Here the CDR3 DNA reads TGCAGCGGAAGCGGGGACAGGCAAGAGACCCAGTACTTC. Translated: CSGSGDRQETQYF.

In this sample, this clonotype turned up a few times. The V and J genes are TRBV20-1 and TRBJ2-1, with 9 bases lining up with TRBD1. Germline CDR1 reads DFQATT; CDR2 reads SNEGSKA (reference sequence). This CDR3 spans 15 amino acids. The ends lost 6 bases at V and 9 bases at J; junction bases unmatched: 15. CDR3 loop: CSALTPGQGFIEQFF. For the CDR3, the DNA is TGCAGTGCCCTTACCCCGGGACAGGGTTTTATTGAGCAGTTCTTC.

Only a few counts were recorded for this clonotype. J is TRBJ1-3 and V is TRBV6-2 or TRBV6-3, with D maybe TRBD1 (5 bases). Trimming stripped 6 bases from V and 6 bases from J, with 15 bases between. The length of the CDR3 is 14 residues. From germline, CDR1 is MNHEY and CDR2 SVGEGT. CDR3 sequence: CASRSRGTANTIYF. CDR3 DNA: TGTGCCAGCAGAAGTCGCGGGACTGCAAACACCATATATTTT.

This clonotype was seen more than once but under ten times. The CDR3 region is CASSGRREVREQFF. The CDR3 DNA sequence: TGTGCCAGCAGCGGGCGGCGGGAGGTTCGGGAGCAGTTCTTC. The rearrangement joins TRBV7-9 to TRBJ2-1; 8 bases align to TRBD2. This CDR3 spans 14 amino acids. The germline V gene has CDR1 SEHNR and CDR2 FQNEAQ (reference sequence). The junction had 10 bases not matched to a gene; V was cut back by 5 bases and J by 10 bases.

This clonotype was seen repeatedly, ten times or more. The chain employs TRBV20-1 and TRBJ2-7; 8 nucleotides align to TRBD2. Germline V gives CDR1 DFQATT, CDR2 SNEGSKA (reference sequence). V lost 2 bases, J lost 2 bases, and 14 bases stayed unmatched. This CDR3 is 17 amino acids long. DNA of the CDR3: TGCAGTGCTAGACTTCCGGGAGGGCCTATAAAGGCCTACGAGCAGTACTTC. Its translation: CSARLPGGPIKAYEQYF.

This clonotype came up many times. The rearrangement uses TRBV20-1 and TRBJ2-7; TRBD2 matches 12 bases. The CDR3 has 15 amino acids. Germline V CDR1 and CDR2: DFQATT, SNEGSKA (reference sequence). J was trimmed by 0 bases and V by 4 bases; bases with no gene match: 4. The CDR3 coding sequence is TGCAGTGCTACTGGACTAGCGGGAATCTCCTACGAGCAGTACTTC. Its protein is CSATGLAGISYEQYF.

The chain recombines TRBV20-1 with TRBJ2-1; TRBD2 agrees at 8 bases. Germline V gene sequence: CDR1 DFQATT, CDR2 SNEGSKA (reference sequence). This CDR3 has 14 amino acids. Trimming cost V 4 bases and J 9 bases; bases outside gene matches: 11. The CDR3 sequence is CSATGTRFISEQFF. Here the CDR3 DNA reads TGCAGTGCTACCGGGACTAGATTTATCAGTGAGCAGTTCTTC.

The chain couples TRBV6-6 to TRBJ2-3; TRBD2 aligns across 9 bases. Germline V gene data show CDR1 as MNHNY and CDR2 as SVGAGI (reference sequence). CDR3 length equals 16 residues. V gave up 2 bases and J gave up 2 bases; unmatched junction bases: 5. As DNA, the CDR3 is TGTGCCAGCAGTTACCTTAGCGGGGGCCTCACAGATACGCAGTATTTT. This encodes CASSYLSGGLTDTQYF.